This TCR beta chain was obtained from a study of identical twins. This clonotype has ten or more counts. Its antigen remains unidentified. Between the trimmed V and J ends, which lost 0 bases and 5 bases, there was a span of 7 bases. From germline, CDR1 is LGHNA and CDR2 YNFKEQ. The CDR3 totals 13 residues. All donors comprised healthy Caucasians. Carrying unique molecular identifiers, the cDNA also gained a universal primer site through template switching. TCRdb reprocessed the 5' RACE reads with MiXCR, giving one entry per CDR3 protein. The sample lists roughly 1,500,000 distinct CDR3 sequences; less than 35% were seen once. Study results and caveats: The presence of invariant MAIT and iNKT cells could partly confound analyses of zero-insertion sequences.

The chain links TRBV4-2 to TRBJ2-5; the D is unclear. Sequencing was performed on cord blood. This TCR came from a newborn girl in good health. The CDR3 reads CASSQDLRETQYF. In nucleotides, the CDR3 is TGTGCCAGCAGCCAAGATTTGCGGGAGACCCAGTACTTC.